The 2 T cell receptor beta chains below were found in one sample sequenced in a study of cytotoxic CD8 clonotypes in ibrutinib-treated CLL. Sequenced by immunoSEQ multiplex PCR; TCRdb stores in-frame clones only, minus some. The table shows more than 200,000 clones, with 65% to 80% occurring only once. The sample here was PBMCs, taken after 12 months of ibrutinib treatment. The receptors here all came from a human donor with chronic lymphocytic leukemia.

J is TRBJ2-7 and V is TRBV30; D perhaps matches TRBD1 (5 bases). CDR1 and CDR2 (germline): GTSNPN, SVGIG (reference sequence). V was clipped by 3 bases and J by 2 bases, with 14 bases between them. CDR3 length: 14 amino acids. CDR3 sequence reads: CAWRTQGRTYEQYF. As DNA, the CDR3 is TGTGCCTGGAGGACTCAGGGCCGGACCTACGAGCAGTACTTC.

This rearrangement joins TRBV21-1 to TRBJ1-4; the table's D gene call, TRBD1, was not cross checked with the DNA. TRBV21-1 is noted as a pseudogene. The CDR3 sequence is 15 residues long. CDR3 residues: CASSPTTGFDEKLFF. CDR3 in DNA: TGTGCCAGCAGCCCTACGACAGGCTTTGATGAAAAACTGTTTTTT.